One and the same sample provided the 10 T cell receptor beta chains below, sequenced in a study of T-cell memory formation after mild COVID-19. TCRdb reprocessed the 5' RACE reads via MiXCR and lists one record per CDR3 protein. Of roughly 410,000 distinct CDR3 sequences detected, approximately 24% appear once; the ten largest clones hold roughly 8.7%. Sequencing was performed on PBMCs or a T cell subset sorted from them (not recorded which). Every receptor here comes from an adult woman who had mild COVID-19 (a few samples of this study predate the infection). Cell type and time point are not known.

This chain joins TRBV29-1 and TRBJ1-2; 7 bases match TRBD1. V lost 7 bases, J lost 4 bases, and 9 bases stayed unmatched. This CDR3 is 13 amino acids long. Germline V CDR1 and CDR2: SQVTM, ANQGSEA. The CDR3 spells CSGYGQEIYGYTF. CDR3 nucleotides: TGCAGCGGATACGGACAGGAGATCTATGGCTACACCTTC. Full variable domain (rest looked up from reference TRBV29-1 and TRBJ1-2): SAVISQKPSRDICQRGTSLTIQCQVDSQVTMMFWYRQQPGQSLTLIATANQGSEATYESGFVIDKFPISRPNLTFSTLTVSNMSPEDSSIYLCSGYGQEIYGYTFGSGTRLTVV.

The chain is built from TRBV7-9 and TRBJ2-1; 7 bases are a match to TRBD2. Trimming removed 2 bases from V and 6 bases from J; junction bases left unmatched: 10. There are 16 residues in the CDR3. Germline V gene lookup returns CDR1 SEHNR and CDR2 FQNEAQ (reference sequence). This CDR3 reads CASSLYTGGRVNEQFF. DNA for the CDR3: TGTGCCAGCAGCTTATATACGGGAGGCAGAGTCAATGAGCAGTTCTTC.

This clonotype was seen more than once but under ten times. V gene TRBV24-1 combines with J gene TRBJ2-4; 9 nucleotides agree with TRBD1. CDR3 length: 13 amino acids. The trim removed 3 bases at V and 9 bases at J, leaving 2 bases unmatched. Germline V CDR1 and CDR2: KGHDR, SFDVKD. The CDR3 sequence is CATSDGQGSIQYF. The CDR3 bases are TGTGCCACCAGTGATGGACAGGGGAGCATTCAGTACTTC.

In this sample, this clonotype turned up a few times. The rearrangement joins TRBV5-1 to TRBJ1-1; possible D gene TRBD1, 5 bases. The CDR3 loop spans 13 amino acids. Germline V gene data show CDR1 as SGHRS and CDR2 as YFSETQ. Trimming left V 7 bases short and J 1 base short, with 11 bases between. The CDR3 DNA reads as TGCGCCAGCGGGGGAAACACGAACACTGAAGCTTTCTTT. Its translation is CASGGNTNTEAFF. Filled out from reference TRBV5-1 and TRBJ1-1, the complete variable domain reads KAGVTQTPRYLIKTRGQQVTLSCSPISGHRSVSWYQQTPGQGLQFLFEYFSETQRNKGNFPGRFSGRQFSNSRSEMNVSTLELGDSALYLCASGGNTNTEAFFGQGTRLTVV.

Many counts were recorded for this clonotype. The V gene is TRBV5-1, the J gene TRBJ2-7, with D perhaps assigned TRBD1 or TRBD2 (6 bases each). CDR1 and CDR2 from the germline V gene are SGHRS and YFSETQ. V was clipped by 1 base and J by 0 bases, with 8 bases between them. The CDR3 totals 14 residues. This chain's CDR3 is CASSLTGASYEQYF. As DNA, the CDR3 is TGCGCCAGCAGCTTGACGGGGGCCTCCTACGAGCAGTACTTC.

This clonotype was picked up one time. This chain connects TRBV2 to TRBJ1-5; D uncertain. The germline V gene has CDR1 SNHLY and CDR2 FYNNEI. The CDR3 totals 15 residues. The ends were cut back, 3 bases at V and 0 bases at J, with 9 bases in the middle. DNA for the CDR3: TGTGCCAGCAGTGATAGGAGCTTTAGCAATCAGCCCCAGCATTTT. Protein: CASSDRSFSNQPQHF.

The chain employs TRBV4-1 and TRBJ1-5; weak D call: TRBD1 (6 bases). The CDR3 contains 15 residues. Trimming stripped 0 bases from V and 7 bases from J, with 13 bases between. Germline V gene sequence: CDR1 MGHRA, CDR2 YSYEKL. CDR3 loop: CASSQDLIRGQPQHF. CDR3 in DNA: TGCGCCAGCAGCCAAGATCTCATAAGGGGGCAGCCCCAGCATTTT.

The rearrangement links TRBV2 to TRBJ2-2, with 8 bases fitting TRBD1. This CDR3 is 14 amino acids long. Germline loops: CDR1 SNHLY, CDR2 FYNNEI. V lost 7 bases, J lost 2 bases, and 3 bases stayed unmatched. CDR3 in DNA: TGTGCCAGCAAGGGACAGGCAAACACCGGGGAGCTGTTTTTT. It yields the protein CASKGQANTGELFF.

This clonotype was observed a few times. CDR3 loop: CASTREASSYNEQFF. CDR3 nucleotides: TGTGCCAGCACCCGTGAAGCTAGCTCCTACAATGAGCAGTTCTTC. The V and J genes are TRBV2 and TRBJ2-1; the D is unclear. This CDR3 contains 15 residues. CDR1 and CDR2 from the germline V gene are SNHLY and FYNNEI. V was pared by 7 bases and J by 0 bases, with 13 bases between. The full variable domain, rest sourced from reference TRBV2 and TRBJ2-1, is EPEVTQTPSHQVTQMGQEVILRCVPISNHLYFYWYRQILGQKVEFLVSFYNNEISEKSEIFDDQFSVERPDGSNFTLKIRSTKLEDSAMYFCASTREASSYNEQFFGPGTRLTVL.

The genes are TRBV7-2 and TRBJ1-2, with 7 positions matching TRBD1. CDR3 size: 19 residues. Germline V gene sequence: CDR1 SGHTA, CDR2 FQGNSA. V was pared by 0 bases and J by 8 bases, with 21 bases of the junction left unmatched. The CDR3 loop is CASSLAGRGPRAIGLGYTF. The DNA for the CDR3 is TGTGCCAGCAGCTTAGCGGGGAGGGGGCCCAGGGCGATCGGTTTAGGCTACACCTTC.